Following are 2 T cell receptor beta chains from one sample sequenced in a study of blood T cell repertoires in COVID-19. Generated by immunoSEQ multiplex PCR, the TCRdb table keeps only in-frame clones and is missing some. The sample comprises more than 200,000 clones, 70% to 90% of which are singletons, and under 2% rests with the top ten. Sample: PBMCs or T cells enriched from blood (not recorded which). The source of these receptors is a woman between 50 and 59 years old who had recovered from COVID-19.

The V gene is TRBV27, the J gene TRBJ2-1; the match to TRBD1 covers 8 bases. V trimming: 6 bases; J trimming: 3 bases; junction bases outside the gene matches: 7. This CDR3 contains 15 residues. Germline V lookup: CDR1 MNHEY, CDR2 SMNVEV (reference sequence). CDR3 DNA sequence: TGTGCCAGCAGACTGACCGGGACAGGCTACAATGAGCAGTTCTTC. This sequence encodes CASRLTGTGYNEQFF.

The rearrangement joins TRBV7-2 to TRBJ2-4; 7 bases map to TRBD1. V dropped 5 bases and J dropped 6; count of bases not matched to a gene: 4. The CDR3 has 13 amino acids. Germline values: CDR1 SGHTA, CDR2 FQGNSA. CDR3 region: CASSKGQANIQYF. The CDR3 DNA reads as TGTGCCAGCAGCAAAGGACAGGCAAACATTCAGTACTTC.